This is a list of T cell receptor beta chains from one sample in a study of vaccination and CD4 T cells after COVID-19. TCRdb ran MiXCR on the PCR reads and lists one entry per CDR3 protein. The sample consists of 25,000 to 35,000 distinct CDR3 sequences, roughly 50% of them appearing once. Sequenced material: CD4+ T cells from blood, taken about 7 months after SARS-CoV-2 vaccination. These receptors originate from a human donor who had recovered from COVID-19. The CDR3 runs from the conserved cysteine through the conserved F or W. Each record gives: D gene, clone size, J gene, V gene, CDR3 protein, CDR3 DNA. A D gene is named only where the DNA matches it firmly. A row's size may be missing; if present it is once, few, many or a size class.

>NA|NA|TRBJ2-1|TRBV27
CASSFERPIDNEQFF
TGTGCCAGCAGTTTTGAGAGGCCCATAGACAATGAGCAGTTCTTC
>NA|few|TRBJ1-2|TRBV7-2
CASSPTITEIANYGYTF
TGTGCCAGCAGCCCCACGATTACAGAGATTGCTAACTATGGCTACACCTTC
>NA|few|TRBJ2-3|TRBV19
CASSTSADTQYF
TGTGCCAGTAGTACTAGCGCAGATACGCAGTATTTT
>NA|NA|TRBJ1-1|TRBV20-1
CSARDQQDSYTEAFF
TGCAGTGCTAGAGATCAGCAGGATAGTTACACTGAAGCTTTCTTT
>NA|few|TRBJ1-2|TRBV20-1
CSAWTDGYTF
TGCAGTGCTTGGACAGATGGCTACACCTTC
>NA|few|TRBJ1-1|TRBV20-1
CSASGTLSGNTEAFF
TGCAGTGCTTCCGGGACTCTCTCTGGGAACACTGAAGCTTTCTTT
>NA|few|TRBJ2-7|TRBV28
CASSLPAGSYEQYF
TGTGCCAGCAGTTTACCCGCTGGCTCCTACGAGCAGTACTTC
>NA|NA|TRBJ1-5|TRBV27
CASGTGTLANQPQHF
TGTGCCAGCGGAACTGGGACTCTAGCGAATCAGCCCCAGCATTTT
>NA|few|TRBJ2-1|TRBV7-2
CASSPEAPTNNEQFF
TGTGCCAGCAGCCCCGAGGCGCCTACTAACAATGAGCAGTTCTTC
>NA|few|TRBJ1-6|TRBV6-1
CASSDITPLHF
TGTGCCAGCAGTGATATAACACCCCTCCACTTT
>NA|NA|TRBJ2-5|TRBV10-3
CAISRQVQETQYF
TGTGCCATCAGCCGCCAAGTTCAAGAGACCCAGTACTTC
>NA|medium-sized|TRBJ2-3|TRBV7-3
CASSLLSADTQYF
TGTGCCAGCAGCTTACTTAGCGCAGATACGCAGTATTTT
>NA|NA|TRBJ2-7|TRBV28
CASSSTRQVYEQYF
TGTGCCAGCAGTTCTACACGACAGGTCTACGAGCAGTACTTC
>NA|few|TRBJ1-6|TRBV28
CASSLKGSPLHF
TGTGCCAGCAGCCTGAAGGGTTCACCCCTCCACTTT
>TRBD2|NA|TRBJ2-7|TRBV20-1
CSASDSGRIYEQYF
TGCAGTGCTAGTGACAGCGGGAGGATCTACGAGCAGTACTTC
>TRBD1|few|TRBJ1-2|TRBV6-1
CASLIGTEVNGYTF
TGTGCCAGCTTAATCGGGACAGAGGTAAATGGCTACACCTTC
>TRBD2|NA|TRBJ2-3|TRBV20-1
CSARDPVGTSADTQYF
TGCAGTGCTAGAGATCCCGTCGGGACTAGCGCAGATACGCAGTATTTT
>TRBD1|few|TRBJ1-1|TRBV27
CASSWGQGTEAFF
TGTGCCAGCAGTTGGGGACAGGGCACTGAAGCTTTCTTT
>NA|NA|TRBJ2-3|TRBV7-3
CASSSNSGADTQYF
TGTGCCAGCAGCTCCAATTCCGGGGCAGATACGCAGTATTTT
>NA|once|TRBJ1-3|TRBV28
CAAGFRGNTIYF
TGTGCCGCCGGTTTCCGGGGAAACACCATATATTTT
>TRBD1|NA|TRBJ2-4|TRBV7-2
CASSSGQGAHGNIQYF
TGTGCCAGCAGCTCAGGACAGGGGGCGCATGGAAACATTCAGTACTTC
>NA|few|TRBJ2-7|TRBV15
CATSRDRSYEQYF
TGTGCCACCAGCAGAGACCGGTCCTACGAGCAGTACTTC
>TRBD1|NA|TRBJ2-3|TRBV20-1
CSASQGAKDTQYF
TGCAGTGCTAGCCAGGGGGCTAAAGATACGCAGTATTTT
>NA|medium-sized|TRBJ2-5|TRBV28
CASRGHSGLGQETQYF
TGTGCCAGCAGAGGCCATTCAGGGCTCGGGCAAGAGACCCAGTACTTC
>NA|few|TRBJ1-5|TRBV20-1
CSARATGSNQPQHF
TGCAGTGCTAGGGCGACAGGTAGCAATCAGCCCCAGCATTTT
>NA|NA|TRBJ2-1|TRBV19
CASSIDRFYNEQFF
TGTGCCAGTAGTATAGATCGCTTTTACAATGAGCAGTTCTTC
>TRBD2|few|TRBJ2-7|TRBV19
CASSRRVLGGSSYEQYF
TGTGCCAGTAGCCGCAGGGTTCTCGGCGGGAGCTCCTACGAGCAGTACTTC
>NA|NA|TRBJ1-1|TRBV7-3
CASSLNGRPNTEAFF
TGTGCCAGCAGCTTAAATGGGAGGCCGAACACTGAAGCTTTCTTT
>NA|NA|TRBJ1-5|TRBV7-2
CASSYSEHQPQHF
TGTGCCAGCAGCTATTCGGAGCATCAGCCCCAGCATTTT